This T cell receptor (beta chain) was identified during a study of blood T cell repertoires in COVID-19. Profiling relied on immunoSEQ multiplex PCR, and the TCRdb table lists in-frame clones only, not all of them. The table has 120,000 to 150,000 clones, approximately 80% seen once; the top ten hold approximately 5%. Germline CDR1 reads MNHEY; CDR2 reads SVGEGT. The V gene end was trimmed by 5 bases and the J gene end by 3 bases; junction bases not matched to a gene: 7. This CDR3 contains 15 residues. Sample: peripheral blood. This TCR came from a woman in her 50s with acute or convalescent COVID-19. This chain joins TRBV6-2 or TRBV6-3 and TRBJ2-7, with TRBD2 matching 10 bases. DNA for the CDR3: TGTGCCAGCAGTCCGAGCGGGGGGGCCGGCTACGAGCAGTACTTC. Its translation: CASSPSGGAGYEQYF.